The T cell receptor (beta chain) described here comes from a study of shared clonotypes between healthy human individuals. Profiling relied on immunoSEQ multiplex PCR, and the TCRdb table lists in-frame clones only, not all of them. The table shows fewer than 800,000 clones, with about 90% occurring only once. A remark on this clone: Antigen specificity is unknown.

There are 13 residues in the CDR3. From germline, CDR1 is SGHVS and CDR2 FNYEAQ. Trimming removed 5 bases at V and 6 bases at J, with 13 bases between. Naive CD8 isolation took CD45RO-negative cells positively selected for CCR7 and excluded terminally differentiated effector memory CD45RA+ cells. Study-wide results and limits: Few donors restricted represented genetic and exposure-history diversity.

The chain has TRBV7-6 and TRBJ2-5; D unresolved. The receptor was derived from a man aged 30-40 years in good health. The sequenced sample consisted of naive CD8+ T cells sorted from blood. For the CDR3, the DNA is TGTGCCAGCAGCCCCTCGAGTAGCCAGACCCAGTACTTC. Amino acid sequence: CASSPSSSQTQYF.